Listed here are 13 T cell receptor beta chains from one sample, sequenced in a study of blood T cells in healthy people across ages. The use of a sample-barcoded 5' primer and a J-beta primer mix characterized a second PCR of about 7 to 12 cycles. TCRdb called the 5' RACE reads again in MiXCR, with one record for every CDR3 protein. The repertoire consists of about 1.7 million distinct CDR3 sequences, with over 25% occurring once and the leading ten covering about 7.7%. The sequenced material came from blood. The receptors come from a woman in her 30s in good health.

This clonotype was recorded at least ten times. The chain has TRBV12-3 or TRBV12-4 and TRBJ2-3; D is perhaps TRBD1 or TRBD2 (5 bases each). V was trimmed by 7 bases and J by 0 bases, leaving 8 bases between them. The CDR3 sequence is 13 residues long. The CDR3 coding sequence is TGTGCCAGCAACCGGGACAGCACAGATACGCAGTATTTT. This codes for CASNRDSTDTQYF.

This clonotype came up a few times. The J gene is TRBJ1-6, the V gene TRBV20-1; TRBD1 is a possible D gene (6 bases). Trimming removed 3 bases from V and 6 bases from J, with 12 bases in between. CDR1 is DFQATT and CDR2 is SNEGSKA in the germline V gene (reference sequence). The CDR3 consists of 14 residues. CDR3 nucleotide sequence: TGCAGTGCTAGGAGCACAGGGCCTAATTCACCCCTCCACTTT. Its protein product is CSARSTGPNSPLHF.

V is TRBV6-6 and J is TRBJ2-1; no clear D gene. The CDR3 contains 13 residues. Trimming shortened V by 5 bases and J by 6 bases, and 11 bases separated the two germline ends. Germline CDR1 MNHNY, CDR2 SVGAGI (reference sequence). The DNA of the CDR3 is TGTGCCAGCAGTGACGGACCCCGCAATGAGCAGTTCTTC. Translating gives CASSDGPRNEQFF.

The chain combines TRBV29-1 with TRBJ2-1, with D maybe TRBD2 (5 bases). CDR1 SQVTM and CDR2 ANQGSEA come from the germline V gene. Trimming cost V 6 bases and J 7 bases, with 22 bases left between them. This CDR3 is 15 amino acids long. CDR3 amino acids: CSVGEFWQRGNEQFF. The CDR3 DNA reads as TGCAGCGTCGGAGAATTCTGGCAAAGAGGGAATGAGCAGTTCTTC.

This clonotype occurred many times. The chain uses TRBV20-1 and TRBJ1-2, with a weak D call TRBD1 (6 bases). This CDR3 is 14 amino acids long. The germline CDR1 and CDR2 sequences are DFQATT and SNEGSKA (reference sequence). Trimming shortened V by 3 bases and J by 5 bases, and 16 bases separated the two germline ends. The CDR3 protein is CSARGGDQRYGYTF. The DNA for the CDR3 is TGCAGTGCTAGGGGGGGCGATCAGAGGTATGGCTACACCTTC.

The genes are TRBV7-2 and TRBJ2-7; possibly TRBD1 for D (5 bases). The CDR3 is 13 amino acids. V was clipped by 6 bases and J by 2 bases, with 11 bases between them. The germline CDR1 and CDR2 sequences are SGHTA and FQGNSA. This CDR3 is CASRYQGTYEQYF. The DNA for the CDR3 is TGTGCCAGCAGGTATCAGGGAACCTACGAGCAGTACTTC. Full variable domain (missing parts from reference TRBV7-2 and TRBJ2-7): GAGVSQSPSNKVTEKGKDVELRCDPISGHTALYWYRQSLGQGLEFLIYFQGNSAPDKSGLPSDRFSAERTGGSVSTLTIQRTQQEDSAVYLCASRYQGTYEQYFGPGTRLTVT.

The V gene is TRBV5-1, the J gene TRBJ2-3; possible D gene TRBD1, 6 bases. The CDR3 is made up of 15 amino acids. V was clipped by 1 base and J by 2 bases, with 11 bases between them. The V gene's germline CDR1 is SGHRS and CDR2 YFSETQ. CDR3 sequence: CASSLFRGNTDTQYF. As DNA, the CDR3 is TGCGCCAGCAGCTTGTTCAGGGGCAACACAGATACGCAGTATTTT.

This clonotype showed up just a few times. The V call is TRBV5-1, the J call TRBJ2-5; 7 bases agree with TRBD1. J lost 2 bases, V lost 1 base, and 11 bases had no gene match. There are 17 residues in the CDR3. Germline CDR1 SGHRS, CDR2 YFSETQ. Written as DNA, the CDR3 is TGCGCCAGCAGCTTGACCACAGGGGTGAGGCTGCAAGAGACCCAGTACTTC. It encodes CASSLTTGVRLQETQYF. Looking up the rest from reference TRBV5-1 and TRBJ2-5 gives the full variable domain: KAGVTQTPRYLIKTRGQQVTLSCSPISGHRSVSWYQQTPGQGLQFLFEYFSETQRNKGNFPGRFSGRQFSNSRSEMNVSTLELGDSALYLCASSLTTGVRLQETQYFGPGTRLLVL.

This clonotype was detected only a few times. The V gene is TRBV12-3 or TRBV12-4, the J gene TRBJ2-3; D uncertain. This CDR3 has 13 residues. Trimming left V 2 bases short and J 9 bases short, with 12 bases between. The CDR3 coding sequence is TGTGCCAGCAGTTTATCCCGGAATCGAACGCAGTATTTT. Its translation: CASSLSRNRTQYF.

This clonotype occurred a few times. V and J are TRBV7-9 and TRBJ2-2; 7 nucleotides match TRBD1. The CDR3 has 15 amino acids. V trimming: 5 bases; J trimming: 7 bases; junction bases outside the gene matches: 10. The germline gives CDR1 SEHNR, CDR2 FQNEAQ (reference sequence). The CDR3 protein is CASSITGAGGGELFF. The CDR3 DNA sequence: TGTGCCAGCAGCATCACAGGGGCTGGAGGCGGGGAGCTGTTTTTT.

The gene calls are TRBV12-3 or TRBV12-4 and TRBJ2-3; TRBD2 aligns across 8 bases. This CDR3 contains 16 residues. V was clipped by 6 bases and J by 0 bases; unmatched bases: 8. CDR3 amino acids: CASRLVAGPSTDTQYF. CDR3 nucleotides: TGTGCCAGCAGGCTTGTAGCGGGACCTAGCACAGATACGCAGTATTTT.

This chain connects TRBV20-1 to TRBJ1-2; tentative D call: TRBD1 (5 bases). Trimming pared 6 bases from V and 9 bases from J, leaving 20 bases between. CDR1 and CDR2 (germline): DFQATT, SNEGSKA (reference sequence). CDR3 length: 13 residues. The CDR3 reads CSALIEQGASYTF. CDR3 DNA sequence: TGCAGTGCCCTAATAGAGCAGGGCGCGAGCTACACCTTC.

The CDR3 reads CASSVERVSSGYTF. The DNA for the CDR3 is TGTGCCAGCAGCGTAGAAAGGGTTTCCAGTGGCTACACCTTC. The chain links TRBV9 to TRBJ1-2; D not resolved. Germline V gives CDR1 SGDLS, CDR2 YYNGEE. The V gene lost 0 bases and the J gene lost 7 bases, with 13 bases spanning the gap. CDR3 size: 14 residues.